This T cell receptor beta chain was identified in a study of PD-L1 blockade in urothelial cancer. CDR1 SGHNT and CDR2 YENEEA come from the germline V gene. Trimming cost V 2 bases and J 2 bases, with 12 bases left between them. The CDR3 runs to 15 residues. Only in-frame clones appear in the TCRdb table, and some are missing; sequencing was by immunoSEQ multiplex PCR. The sample holds more than 35,000 clones, approximately 40% seen once. The receptor was derived from a man in his 60s with urothelial cancer. The sample was tumor tissue, taken before atezolizumab (anti-PD-L1) treatment. The chain is built from TRBV11-3 and TRBJ1-1; D unresolved. CDR3 amino acids: CASSLIGRENTEAFF. The CDR3 DNA is TGTGCCAGCAGCTTAATCGGGCGGGAAAACACTGAAGCTTTCTTT.